These 12 T cell receptor beta chains came from one sample sequenced in a study of beta chain features in type 1 diabetes. The antigens of these receptors remain unknown. All of the isolated RNA was reverse transcribed, so expressed TCRB transcripts were sequenced. Generated by immunoSEQ multiplex PCR, the TCRdb table keeps only in-frame clones and is missing some. The sample has under 300,000 clones, approximately 14% seen once. Notes on the study in general: Significant though moderate, a shortening of TCRB CDR3s appeared in all four CD4+ subsets of Type 1 diabetes patients.

Sequencing used naive CD4+ T cells from blood. The receptors derive from a man aged 30 to 45 with type 1 diabetes.

This rearrangement joins TRBV29-1 to TRBJ2-1, with D maybe TRBD1 (6 bases). The CDR3 consists of 14 residues. V lost 6 bases and J 3 bases, leaving 15 bases between the germline ends. CDR1 and CDR2 from the germline V gene are SQVTM and ANQGSEA. CDR3 DNA sequence: TGCAGCGTCCCGGGACATGAGGACTACAATGAGCAGTTCTTC. Translation: CSVPGHEDYNEQFF.

The V call is TRBV2, the J call TRBJ1-1; D is unclear. V was shortened by 0 bases and J by 1 base, with 6 bases between the two germline ends. The CDR3 contains 14 residues. Germline CDR1 is SNHLY and CDR2 is FYNNEI. The CDR3 DNA follows: TGTGCCAGCAGTGAAGCGCTAAGGAACACTGAAGCTTTCTTT. Its protein product is CASSEALRNTEAFF. Based on the CDR3 plus reference TRBV2 and TRBJ1-1, the full variable domain is EPEVTQTPSHQVTQMGQEVILRCVPISNHLYFYWYRQILGQKVEFLVSFYNNEISEKSEIFDDQFSVERPDGSNFTLKIRSTKLEDSAMYFCASSEALRNTEAFFGQGTRLTVV.

This clone was found a few times. This chain links TRBV5-1 with TRBJ2-3, with a possible D match to TRBD2 (6 bases). The germline V gene encodes CDR1 SGHRS and CDR2 YFSETQ. Trimming pared 1 base from V and 5 bases from J, leaving 11 bases between. CDR3 length: 14 amino acids. The chain's CDR3 is CASSLFSGGDTQYF. CDR3 bases: TGCGCCAGCAGCTTGTTTTCCGGGGGAGATACGCAGTATTTT.

The gene calls are TRBV19 and TRBJ1-2, with D hard to call. CDR3 length equals 14 residues. CDR1 and CDR2 (germline): LNHDA, SQIVND (reference sequence). V shed 7 bases and J shed 2 bases, with 14 bases lying between them. CDR3 sequence: CASKIGRLNYGYTF. In DNA form, the CDR3 reads TGTGCCAGTAAAATCGGTCGTTTGAACTATGGCTACACCTTC.

This clone came up a few times. This sequence joins TRBV11-2 and TRBJ1-1; D uncertain. Trimming removed 0 bases at V and 1 base at J, with 3 bases between. This CDR3 has 13 residues. Germline lookup yields CDR1 SGHAT and CDR2 FQNNGV. The CDR3 region has the DNA TGTGCCAGCAGCTTAGAGGCGAACACTGAAGCTTTCTTT. Its translation is CASSLEANTEAFF.

This chain connects TRBV29-1 to TRBJ1-1; no clear D. Per the germline V gene, CDR1 is SQVTM and CDR2 is ANQGSEA. V was pared by 7 bases and J by 3 bases, with 6 bases between. This CDR3 has 10 residues. The chain's CDR3 is CSALDTEAFF. For the CDR3, the DNA is TGCAGCGCCCTAGACACTGAAGCTTTCTTT.

This clone was observed a few times. The chain employs TRBV5-4 and TRBJ2-2; TRBD2 agrees at 9 bases. This CDR3 has 14 amino acids. The junction had 1 base not matched to a gene; V was cut back by 4 bases and J by 3 bases. Germline-derived CDR1 and CDR2 are SGHNT and YYREEE (reference sequence). The CDR3 loop is CASSAGGYTGELFF. DNA for the CDR3: TGTGCCAGCAGCGCGGGAGGGTACACCGGGGAGCTGTTTTTT.

The gene calls are TRBV5-1 and TRBJ2-7; D is ambiguous. The CDR3 loop spans 14 amino acids. Germline CDR1 and CDR2: SGHRS and YFSETQ. The V end was cut by 0 bases, the J end by 7 bases, with 14 bases between. This chain's CDR3 is CASSLGGDLDEQYF. CDR3 DNA: TGCGCCAGCAGCTTGGGAGGAGACTTAGATGAGCAGTACTTC.

The chain employs TRBV6-5 and TRBJ2-7, with D uncertain. This CDR3 has 12 residues. Germline V gene data show CDR1 as MNHEY and CDR2 as SVGAGI. The ends were cut back, 5 bases at V and 5 bases at J, with 10 bases in the middle. The CDR3 region has the DNA TGTGCCAGCAGTGGCCAGTCCCACGAGCAGTACTTC. Amino acid sequence: CASSGQSHEQYF.

The chain combines TRBV30 with TRBJ1-2; 9 bases line up with TRBD1. V lost 3 bases, J lost 7 bases, and 12 bases stayed unmatched. The CDR3 extends over 15 amino acids. Germline CDR1 and CDR2: GTSNPN and SVGIG (reference sequence). The DNA of the CDR3 is TGTGCCTGGAGAAACCCGGGACAGGGAGGCGCTGGCTACACCTTC. This sequence encodes CAWRNPGQGGAGYTF.

The chain links TRBV6-4 to TRBJ2-6; D is unresolved. With 6 bases removed from V and 0 bases from J, the gap between germline ends came to 6 bases. This CDR3 has 14 residues. Germline values: CDR1 MRHNA, CDR2 SNTAGT. The CDR3 sequence: CASRKPSGANVLTF. As DNA, the CDR3 is TGTGCCAGCAGGAAGCCCTCTGGGGCCAACGTCCTGACTTTC.

The gene calls are TRBV5-1 and TRBJ2-2; 9 bases are shared with TRBD1. Germline V gene lookup returns CDR1 SGHRS and CDR2 YFSETQ. The CDR3 contains 15 residues. The ends lost 4 bases at V and 6 bases at J; junction bases unmatched: 7. CDR3 residues: CASSLWTGDPGELFF. The CDR3 coding sequence is TGCGCCAGCAGCCTCTGGACAGGGGATCCCGGGGAGCTGTTTTTT.